This is a list of T cell receptor beta chains from one sample in a study of blood T cells in healthy people across ages. TCRdb reprocessed the 5' RACE reads via MiXCR and lists one record per CDR3 protein. In the table there are roughly 1,500,000 distinct CDR3 sequences, 30% to 40% of which are singletons. The source material was blood. These receptors were collected from a woman aged 25 to 39 in good health. Both conserved end residues are part of each CDR3. The D gene is left open where the match is weak. Not every row has a clone size; where given, it reads once, few, many or a size class.

j_gene	d_gene	v_gene	abundance	CDR3aa	CDR3nt
TRBJ2-7	.	TRBV18	.	CASHARGNYEQYF	TGTGCCAGCCACGCCCGGGGGAACTACGAGCAGTACTTC
TRBJ1-6	.	TRBV7-6	.	CASSLPGDSPLHF	TGTGCCAGCAGCCTCCCTGGGGATTCACCCCTCCACTTT
TRBJ2-5	TRBD2	TRBV4-1	.	CASSQIGGENVAQYF	TGCGCCAGCAGCCAAATTGGGGGGGAAAATGTTGCCCAGTACTTC
TRBJ2-7	TRBD1	TRBV13	few	CASSSIGTGHYEQYF	TGTGCCAGCAGCTCCATTGGGACAGGGCACTACGAGCAGTACTTC
TRBJ1-1	TRBD1	TRBV10-2	.	CASAGQGYSEAFF	TGCGCCAGCGCCGGACAGGGTTACTCTGAAGCTTTCTTT
TRBJ1-4	.	TRBV11-2	.	CASSLVTDEKLFF	TGTGCCAGCAGCTTAGTAACAGATGAAAAACTGTTTTTT
TRBJ2-3	.	TRBV5-1	many	CASSPDPGSTDTQYF	TGCGCCAGCAGCCCGGACCCGGGGAGCACAGATACGCAGTATTTT
TRBJ2-3	.	TRBV20-1	many	CGGLRTDTQYF	TGCGGGGGGCTTCGGACAGATACGCAGTATTTT
TRBJ2-1	.	TRBV7-2	.	CASSLRRGPYNEQFF	TGTGCCAGCAGCTTAAGGAGGGGGCCTTACAATGAGCAGTTCTTC
TRBJ2-7	.	TRBV20-1	.	CSALGRNYEQYF	TGCAGTGCTCTCGGACGGAACTACGAGCAGTACTTC
TRBJ1-2	TRBD1	TRBV27	few	CASSAGTGNGYTF	TGTGCCAGCAGTGCTGGGACAGGGAATGGCTACACCTTC
TRBJ2-1	TRBD1	TRBV12-3/TRBV12-4	.	CASSPQAGTGGLFEQFF	TGTGCCAGCAGTCCCCAGGCCGGGACAGGGGGCCTCTTTGAGCAGTTCTTC
TRBJ2-2	TRBD1	TRBV7-9	.	CASPPGTAFTGELFF	TGTGCCAGCCCGCCGGGGACAGCTTTCACCGGGGAGCTGTTTTTT
TRBJ1-6	.	TRBV7-2	.	CASSLWIAGSYNSPLHF	TGTGCCAGCAGCTTATGGATCGCTGGCTCCTATAATTCACCCCTCCACTTT
TRBJ2-7	TRBD2	TRBV20-1	.	CSSEEREPPYEQYF	TGCAGTTCTGAAGAGCGGGAGCCACCCTACGAGCAGTACTTC
TRBJ2-5	TRBD2	TRBV3-1	few	CASSQGLLAGGIQETQYF	TGTGCCAGCAGCCAAGGGCTACTAGCGGGGGGGATTCAAGAGACCCAGTACTTC
TRBJ2-5	.	TRBV29-1	many	CSADAGETQYF	TGCAGCGCTGACGCCGGTGAGACCCAGTACTTC
TRBJ2-1	.	TRBV20-1	.	CSARDLDTSYNEQFF	TGCAGTGCTAGAGATCTCGACACATCGTACAATGAGCAGTTCTTC
TRBJ2-7	TRBD1	TRBV6-1	.	CASTTGQPKLYEQYF	TGTGCCAGCACCACGGGACAGCCAAAACTCTACGAGCAGTACTTC
TRBJ1-2	.	TRBV6-5	few	CASGRRGNYGYTF	TGTGCCAGCGGTCGCCGGGGGAACTATGGCTACACCTTC
TRBJ2-5	TRBD2	TRBV6-5	few	CASSASAGIGETQYF	TGTGCCAGCAGCGCTTCAGCGGGGATTGGAGAGACCCAGTACTTC
TRBJ1-2	.	TRBV20-1	few	CSARVSSNYGYTF	TGCAGTGCTAGAGTTTCCTCTAACTATGGCTACACCTTC
TRBJ1-1	.	TRBV10-3	.	CAISGHRNEAFF	TGTGCCATCAGTGGACACAGGAACGAAGCTTTCTTT
TRBJ1-1	.	TRBV30	few	CAWSSQLEAFF	TGTGCCTGGAGTAGTCAGCTTGAAGCTTTCTTT
TRBJ2-1	TRBD2	TRBV27	.	CASSPLAGVGTHNEQFF	TGTGCCAGCAGTCCGCTAGCGGGAGTTGGCACACACAATGAGCAGTTCTTC
TRBJ2-5	.	TRBV27	.	CASRQGETQYF	TGTGCCAGCAGGCAGGGTGAGACCCAGTACTTC
TRBJ2-7	.	TRBV6-5	many	CASSYSRTATYEQYF	TGTGCCAGCAGTTACTCGAGGACAGCGACCTACGAGCAGTACTTC
TRBJ2-2	TRBD2	TRBV9	.	CASSVAQGGSTGELFF	TGTGCCAGCAGCGTAGCGCAGGGCGGGAGCACCGGGGAGCTGTTTTTT
TRBJ1-2	.	TRBV7-2	.	CASSAPVGYGYTF	TGTGCCAGCAGCGCCCCGGTAGGGTATGGCTACACCTTC
TRBJ1-2	TRBD1	TRBV18	.	CASSPGTGRGYTF	TGTGCCAGCTCCCCAGGGACAGGCCGGGGCTACACCTTC
TRBJ2-5	.	TRBV7-3	.	CASSLWSGSQETQYF	TGTGCCAGCAGCTTATGGAGCGGGTCGCAAGAGACCCAGTACTTC
TRBJ2-3	TRBD2	TRBV30	few	CAWSAGLGRYTDTQYF	TGTGCCTGGAGTGCGGGACTAGGGCGGTACACAGATACGCAGTATTTT
TRBJ2-1	TRBD2	TRBV9	few	CASSAFLAGAQNEQFF	TGTGCCAGCAGCGCCTTCCTAGCGGGGGCTCAGAATGAGCAGTTCTTC
TRBJ2-1	TRBD2	TRBV7-9	.	CASSLGLRVVAGNNEQFF	TGTGCCAGCAGCTTGGGCCTTAGGGTGGTAGCGGGCAACAATGAGCAGTTCTTC
TRBJ2-1	TRBD2	TRBV11-2	few	CASSLDRLAGLTRGEQFF	TGTGCCAGCAGCTTAGACCGCCTAGCGGGGTTGACTAGGGGTGAGCAGTTCTTC
TRBJ1-2	.	TRBV6-5	.	CASSYSEGPVGYTF	TGTGCCAGCAGTTACTCCGAGGGACCGGTGGGCTACACCTTC
TRBJ2-5	TRBD1	TRBV20-1	.	CSARPPGQGVQETQYF	TGCAGTGCTCGACCGCCGGGACAGGGCGTTCAAGAGACCCAGTACTTC
TRBJ1-6	.	TRBV7-2	few	CASSVLRSDNSPLHF	TGTGCCAGCAGCGTATTGAGGTCCGATAATTCACCCCTCCACTTT
TRBJ2-4	.	TRBV6-6	.	CASSYPWEQYF	TGTGCCAGCAGTTACCCGTGGGAGCAGTACTTC
TRBJ2-7	.	TRBV10-1	few	CASIGTYEQYF	TGCGCCAGCATCGGGACCTACGAGCAGTACTTC
TRBJ1-1	.	TRBV12-5	few	CASGYDSNTEAFF	TGTGCTAGTGGGTATGACAGTAACACTGAAGCTTTCTTT
TRBJ2-3	.	TRBV3-1	few	CASSRLESDTQYF	TGTGCCAGCAGCCGACTGGAATCAGATACGCAGTATTTT
TRBJ1-2	.	TRBV27	.	CASALRAGVGYTF	TGTGCCAGCGCCCTCAGGGCTGGAGTAGGCTACACCTTC
TRBJ2-6	TRBD2	TRBV27	.	CASSFPGTSAFSGANVLTF	TGTGCCAGCAGTTTTCCCGGGACTAGCGCTTTCTCTGGGGCCAACGTCCTGACTTTC
TRBJ1-1	.	TRBV5-1	few	CASSLGAHSATEAFF	TGCGCCAGCAGCTTAGGGGCGCATTCGGCCACTGAAGCTTTCTTT